This TCR beta chain appears in the sequencing data of a study of blood T cell repertoires in COVID-19. The overall study: The analysed material was cDNA or gDNA that came from T cells, B-cell-depleted T cells, or PBMCs.

Generated by immunoSEQ multiplex PCR, the TCRdb table keeps only in-frame clones and is missing some. The sample includes roughly 13,000 clones, approximately 80% of them seen just once. Trimming took 7 bases from V and 9 from J, leaving 13 bases between them. Looked up from germline, CDR1 is SEHNR and CDR2 is FQNEAQ (reference sequence). This CDR3 has 12 amino acids. This TCR came from a man aged 40-49 years with active or convalescent COVID-19. Sample: peripheral blood. The chain recombines TRBV7-9 with TRBJ2-1; possible D gene TRBD1, 6 bases. The CDR3 reads CASTAWDTEQFF. In DNA, the CDR3 is TGTGCCAGCACCGCGTGGGACACTGAGCAGTTCTTC.